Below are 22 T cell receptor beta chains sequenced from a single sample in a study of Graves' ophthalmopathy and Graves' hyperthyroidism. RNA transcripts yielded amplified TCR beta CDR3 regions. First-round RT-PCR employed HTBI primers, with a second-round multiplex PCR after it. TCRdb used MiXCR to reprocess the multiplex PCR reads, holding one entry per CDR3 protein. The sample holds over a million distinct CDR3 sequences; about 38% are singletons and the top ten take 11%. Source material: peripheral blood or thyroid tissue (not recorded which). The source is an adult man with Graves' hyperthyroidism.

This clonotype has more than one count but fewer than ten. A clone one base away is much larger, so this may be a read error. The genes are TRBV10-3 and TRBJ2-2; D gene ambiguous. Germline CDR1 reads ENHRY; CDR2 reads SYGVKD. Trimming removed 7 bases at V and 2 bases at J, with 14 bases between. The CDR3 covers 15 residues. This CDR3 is CAITHSNINTGELFF. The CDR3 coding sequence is TGTGCCATCACTCACTCCAATATAAACACCGGGGAGCTGTTTTTT.

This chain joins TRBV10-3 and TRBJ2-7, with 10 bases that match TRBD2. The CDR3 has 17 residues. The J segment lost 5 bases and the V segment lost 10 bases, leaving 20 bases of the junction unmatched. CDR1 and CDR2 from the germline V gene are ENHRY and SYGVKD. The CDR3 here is CASSGGGGLPDRHEQYF. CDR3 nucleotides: TGTGCCAGCAGCGGGGGGGGGGGACTGCCGGACCGCCACGAGCAGTACTTC.

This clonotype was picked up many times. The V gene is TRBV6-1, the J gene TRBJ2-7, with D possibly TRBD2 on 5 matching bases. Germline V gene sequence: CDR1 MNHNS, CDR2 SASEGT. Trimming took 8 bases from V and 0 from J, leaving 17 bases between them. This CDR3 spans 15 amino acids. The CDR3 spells CASPPARGSSYEQYF. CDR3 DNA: TGTGCCAGCCCCCCCGCACGGGGTAGCTCCTACGAGCAGTACTTC.

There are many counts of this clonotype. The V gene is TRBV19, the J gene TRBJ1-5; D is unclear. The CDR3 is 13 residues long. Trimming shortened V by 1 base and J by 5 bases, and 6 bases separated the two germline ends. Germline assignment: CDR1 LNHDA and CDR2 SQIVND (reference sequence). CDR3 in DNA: TGTGCCAGTAGTATAGCAGGCGATCAGCCCCAGCATTTT. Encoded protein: CASSIAGDQPQHF. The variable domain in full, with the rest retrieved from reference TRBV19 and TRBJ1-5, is DGGITQSPKYLFRKEGQNVTLSCEQNLNHDAMYWYRQDPGQGLRLIYYSQIVNDFQKGDIAEGYSVSREKKESFPLTVTSAQKNPTAFYLCASSIAGDQPQHFGDGTRLSIL.

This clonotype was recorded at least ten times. Written as DNA, the CDR3 is TGTGCCATCAGTAACAGGGAGGGCGGCACTGAAGCTTTCTTT. It specifies CAISNREGGTEAFF. V gene TRBV10-3 combines with J gene TRBJ1-1; TRBD1 is a possible D gene (6 bases). This CDR3 is 14 amino acids long. Germline-derived CDR1 and CDR2 are ENHRY and SYGVKD. V dropped 5 bases and J dropped 4 bases, with 14 bases sitting between them.

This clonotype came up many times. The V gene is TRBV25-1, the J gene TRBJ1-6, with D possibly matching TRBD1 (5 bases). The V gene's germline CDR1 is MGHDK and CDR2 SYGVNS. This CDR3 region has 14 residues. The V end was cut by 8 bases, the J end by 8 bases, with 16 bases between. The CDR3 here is CASEDAGRYSPLHF. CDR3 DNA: TGTGCCAGCGAGGACGCAGGGAGGTATTCACCCCTCCACTTT.

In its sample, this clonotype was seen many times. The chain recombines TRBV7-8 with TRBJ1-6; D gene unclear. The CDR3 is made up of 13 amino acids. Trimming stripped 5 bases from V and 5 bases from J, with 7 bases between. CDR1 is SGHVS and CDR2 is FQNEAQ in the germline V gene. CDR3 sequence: CASSAKDNSPLHF. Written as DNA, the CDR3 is TGTGCCAGCAGCGCCAAGGATAATTCACCCCTCCACTTT.

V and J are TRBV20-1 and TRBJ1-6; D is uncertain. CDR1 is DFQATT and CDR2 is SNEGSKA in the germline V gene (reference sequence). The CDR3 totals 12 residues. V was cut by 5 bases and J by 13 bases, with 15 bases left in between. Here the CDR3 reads CSAGGQAVPLHF. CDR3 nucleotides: TGCAGTGCTGGAGGGCAGGCTGTCCCCCTCCACTTT.

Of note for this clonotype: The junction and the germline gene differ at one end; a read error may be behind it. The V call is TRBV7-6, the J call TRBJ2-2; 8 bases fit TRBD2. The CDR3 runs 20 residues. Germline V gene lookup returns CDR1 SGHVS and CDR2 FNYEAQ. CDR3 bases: TGCGCCAGCAGCCAACTCGAACCCGACGCGGGGGGTCGTGGCACCGGGGAGCTGTTTTTT. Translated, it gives CASSQLEPDAGGRGTGELFF.

The CDR3 coding sequence is TGTGCCAGTAGTTTATCAGGGGCAGACACTGAAGCTTTCTTT. Translation gives CASSLSGADTEAFF. The genes are TRBV19 and TRBJ1-1; TRBD1 is a possible D gene (6 bases). The CDR3 length is 14 residues. CDR1 is LNHDA and CDR2 is SQIVND in the germline V gene (reference sequence). V lost 5 bases, J lost 3 bases, and 13 bases lay in between.

The CDR3 sequence is CSVGTGVDFQNEKLFF. As DNA, the CDR3 is TGCAGCGTTGGCACAGGGGTCGACTTCCAGAATGAAAAACTGTTTTTT. The chain combines TRBV29-1 with TRBJ1-4; TRBD1 aligns across 7 bases. This CDR3 is built from 16 residues. Germline V gene data show CDR1 as SQVTM and CDR2 as ANQGSEA. The ends lost 4 bases at V and 5 bases at J; junction bases unmatched: 13.

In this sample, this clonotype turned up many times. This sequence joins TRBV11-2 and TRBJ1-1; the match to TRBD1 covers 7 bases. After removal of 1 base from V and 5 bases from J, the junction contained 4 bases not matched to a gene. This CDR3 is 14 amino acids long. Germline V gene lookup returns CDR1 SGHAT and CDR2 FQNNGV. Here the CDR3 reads CASSLGTGRTEAFF. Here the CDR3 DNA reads TGTGCCAGCAGCTTAGGGACAGGAAGGACTGAAGCTTTCTTT.

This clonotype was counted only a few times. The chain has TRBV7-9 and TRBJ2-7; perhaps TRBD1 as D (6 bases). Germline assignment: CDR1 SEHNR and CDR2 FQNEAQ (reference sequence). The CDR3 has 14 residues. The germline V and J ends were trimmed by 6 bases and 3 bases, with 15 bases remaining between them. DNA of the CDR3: TGTGCCAGCAGTTTGCCAGGGGCGAACTACGAGCAGTACTTC. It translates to CASSLPGANYEQYF.

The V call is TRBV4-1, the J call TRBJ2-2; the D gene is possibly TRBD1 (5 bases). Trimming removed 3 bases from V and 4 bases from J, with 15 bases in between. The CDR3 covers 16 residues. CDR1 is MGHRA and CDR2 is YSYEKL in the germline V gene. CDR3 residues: CASSHPTGFGTGELFF. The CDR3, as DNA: TGCGCCAGCAGCCACCCAACAGGATTTGGCACCGGGGAGCTGTTTTTT.

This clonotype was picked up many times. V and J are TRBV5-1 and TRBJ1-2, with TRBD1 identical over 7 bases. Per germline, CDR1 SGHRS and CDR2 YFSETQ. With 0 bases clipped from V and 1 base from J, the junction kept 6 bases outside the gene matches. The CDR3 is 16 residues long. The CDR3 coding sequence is TGCGCCAGCAGCTTGGGACAGGGAAGGAGTAACTATGGCTACACCTTC. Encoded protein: CASSLGQGRSNYGYTF.

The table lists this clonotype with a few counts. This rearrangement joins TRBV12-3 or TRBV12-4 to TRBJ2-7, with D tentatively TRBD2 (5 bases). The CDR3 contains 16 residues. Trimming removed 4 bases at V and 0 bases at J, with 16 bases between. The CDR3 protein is CASSSDGVGNSYEQYF. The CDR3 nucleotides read TGTGCCAGCAGTTCCGACGGGGTGGGGAACTCCTACGAGCAGTACTTC.

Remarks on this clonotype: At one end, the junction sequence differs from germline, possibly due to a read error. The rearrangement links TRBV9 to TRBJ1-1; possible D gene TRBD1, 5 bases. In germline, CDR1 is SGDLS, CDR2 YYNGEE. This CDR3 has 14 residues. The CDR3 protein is CACSVGAENTEAFF. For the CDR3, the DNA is TGTGCCTGCAGCGTAGGGGCGGAGAACACTGAAGCTTTCTTT.

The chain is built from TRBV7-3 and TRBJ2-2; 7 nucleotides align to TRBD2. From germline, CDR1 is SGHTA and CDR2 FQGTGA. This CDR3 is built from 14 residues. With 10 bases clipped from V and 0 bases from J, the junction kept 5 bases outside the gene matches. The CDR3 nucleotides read TGTGCCACAAAGCGGGATCCGAACACCGGGGAGCTGTTTTTT. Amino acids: CATKRDPNTGELFF. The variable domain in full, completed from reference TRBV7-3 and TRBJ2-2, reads GAGVSQTPSNKVTEKGKYVELRCDPISGHTALYWYRQSLGQGPEFLIYFQGTGAADDSGLPNDRFFAVRPEGSVSTLKIQRTERGDSAVYLCATKRDPNTGELFFGEGSRLTVL.

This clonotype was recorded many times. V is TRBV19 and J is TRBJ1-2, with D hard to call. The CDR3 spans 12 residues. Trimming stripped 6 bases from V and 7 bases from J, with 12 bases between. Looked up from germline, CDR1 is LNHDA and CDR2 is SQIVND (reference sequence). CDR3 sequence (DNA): TGTGCCAGTAGACCACGATCATTTGGCTACACCTTC. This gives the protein CASRPRSFGYTF.

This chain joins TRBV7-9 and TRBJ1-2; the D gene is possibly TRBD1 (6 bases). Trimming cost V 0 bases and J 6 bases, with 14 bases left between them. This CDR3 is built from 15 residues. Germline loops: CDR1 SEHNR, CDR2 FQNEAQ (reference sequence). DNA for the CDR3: TGTGCCAGCAGCTTAGCGGCGATGAACAGGGATGGCTACACCTTC. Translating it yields CASSLAAMNRDGYTF.

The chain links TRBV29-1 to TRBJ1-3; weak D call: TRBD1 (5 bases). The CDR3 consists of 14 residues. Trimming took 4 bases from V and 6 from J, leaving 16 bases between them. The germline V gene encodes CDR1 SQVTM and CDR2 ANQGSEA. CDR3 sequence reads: CSVVGSDNKNTIYF. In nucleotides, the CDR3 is TGCAGCGTTGTTGGGTCGGACAACAAAAACACCATATATTTT.

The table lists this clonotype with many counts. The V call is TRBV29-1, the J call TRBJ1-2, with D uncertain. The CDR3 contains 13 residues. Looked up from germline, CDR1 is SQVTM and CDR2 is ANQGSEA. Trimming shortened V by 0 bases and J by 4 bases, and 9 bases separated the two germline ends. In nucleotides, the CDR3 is TGCAGCGTTGAAGATCTTGAAGCCTATGGCTACACCTTC. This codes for CSVEDLEAYGYTF.